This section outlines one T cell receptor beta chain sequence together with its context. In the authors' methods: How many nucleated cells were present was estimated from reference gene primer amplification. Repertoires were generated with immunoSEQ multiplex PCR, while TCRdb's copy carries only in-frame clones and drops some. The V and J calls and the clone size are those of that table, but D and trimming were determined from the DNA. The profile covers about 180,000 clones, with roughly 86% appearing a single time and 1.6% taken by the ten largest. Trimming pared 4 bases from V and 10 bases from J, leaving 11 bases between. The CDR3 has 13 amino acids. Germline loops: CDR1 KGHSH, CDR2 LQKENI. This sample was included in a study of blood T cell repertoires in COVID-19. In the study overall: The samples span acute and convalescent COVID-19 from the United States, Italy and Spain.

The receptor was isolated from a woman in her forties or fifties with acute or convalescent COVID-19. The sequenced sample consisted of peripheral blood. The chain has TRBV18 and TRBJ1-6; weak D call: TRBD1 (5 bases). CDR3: CASSRGGSSPLHF. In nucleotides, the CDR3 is TGTGCCAGCTCACGGGGGGGGTCCTCACCCCTCCACTTT.